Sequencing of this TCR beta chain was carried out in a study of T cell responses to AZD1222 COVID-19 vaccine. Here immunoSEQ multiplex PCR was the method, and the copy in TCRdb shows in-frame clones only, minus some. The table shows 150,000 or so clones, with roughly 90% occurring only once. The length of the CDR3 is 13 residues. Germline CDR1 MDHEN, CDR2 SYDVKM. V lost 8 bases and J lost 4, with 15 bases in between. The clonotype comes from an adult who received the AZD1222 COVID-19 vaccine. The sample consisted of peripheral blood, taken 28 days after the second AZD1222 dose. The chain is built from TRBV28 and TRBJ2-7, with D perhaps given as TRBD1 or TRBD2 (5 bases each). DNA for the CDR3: TGTGCCAGCGGGGGAGTCCCCCAATACGAGCAGTACTTC. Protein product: CASGGVPQYEQYF. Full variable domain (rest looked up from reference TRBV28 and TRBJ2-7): DVKVTQSSRYLVKRTGEKVFLECVQDMDHENMFWYRQDPGLGLRLIYFSYDVKMKEKGDIPEGYSVSREKKERFSLILESASTNQTSMYLCASGGVPQYEQYFGPGTRLTVT.